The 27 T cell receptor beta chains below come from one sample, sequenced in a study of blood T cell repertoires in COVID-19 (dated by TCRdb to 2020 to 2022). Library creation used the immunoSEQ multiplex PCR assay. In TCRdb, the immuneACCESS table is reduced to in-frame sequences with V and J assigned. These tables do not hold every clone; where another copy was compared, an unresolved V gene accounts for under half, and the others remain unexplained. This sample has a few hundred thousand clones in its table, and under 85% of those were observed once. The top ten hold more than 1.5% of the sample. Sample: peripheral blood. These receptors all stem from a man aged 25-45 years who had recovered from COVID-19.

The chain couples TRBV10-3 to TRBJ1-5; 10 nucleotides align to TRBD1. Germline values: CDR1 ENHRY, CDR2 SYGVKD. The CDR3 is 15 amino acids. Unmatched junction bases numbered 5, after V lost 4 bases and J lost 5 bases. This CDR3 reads CAISGPGTGDQPQHF. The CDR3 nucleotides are TGTGCCATCAGTGGCCCAGGGACAGGGGATCAGCCCCAGCATTTT.

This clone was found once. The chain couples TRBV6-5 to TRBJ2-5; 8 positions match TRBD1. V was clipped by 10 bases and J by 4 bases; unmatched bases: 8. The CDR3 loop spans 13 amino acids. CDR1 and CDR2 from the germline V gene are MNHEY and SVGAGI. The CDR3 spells CATSTGVGETQYF. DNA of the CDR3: TGTGCCACTTCGACAGGGGTGGGAGAGACCCAGTACTTC.

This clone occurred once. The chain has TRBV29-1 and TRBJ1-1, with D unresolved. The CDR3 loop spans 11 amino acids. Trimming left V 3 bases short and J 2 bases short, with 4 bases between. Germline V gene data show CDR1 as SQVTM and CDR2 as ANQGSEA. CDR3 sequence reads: CSVDPNTEAFF. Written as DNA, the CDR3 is TGCAGCGTTGACCCAAACACTGAAGCTTTCTTT.

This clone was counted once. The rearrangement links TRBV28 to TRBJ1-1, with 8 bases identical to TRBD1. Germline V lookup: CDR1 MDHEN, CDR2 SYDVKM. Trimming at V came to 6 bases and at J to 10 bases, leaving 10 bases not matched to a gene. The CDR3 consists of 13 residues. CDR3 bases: TGTGCCAGCAGGGGACAGGACAGTGTTGGAGCTTTCTTT. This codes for CASRGQDSVGAFF.

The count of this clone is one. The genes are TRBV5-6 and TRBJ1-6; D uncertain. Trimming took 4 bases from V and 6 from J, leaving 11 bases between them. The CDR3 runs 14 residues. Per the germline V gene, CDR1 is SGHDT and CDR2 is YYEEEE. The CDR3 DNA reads TGTGCCAGCAGCCCGGCCCTAGGTAATTCACCCCTCCACTTT. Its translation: CASSPALGNSPLHF.

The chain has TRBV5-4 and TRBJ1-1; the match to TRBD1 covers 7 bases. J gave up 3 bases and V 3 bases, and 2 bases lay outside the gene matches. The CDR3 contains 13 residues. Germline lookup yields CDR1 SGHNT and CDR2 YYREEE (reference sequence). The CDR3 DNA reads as TGTGCCAGCAGCTGGGACAGAGACACTGAAGCTTTCTTT. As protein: CASSWDRDTEAFF.

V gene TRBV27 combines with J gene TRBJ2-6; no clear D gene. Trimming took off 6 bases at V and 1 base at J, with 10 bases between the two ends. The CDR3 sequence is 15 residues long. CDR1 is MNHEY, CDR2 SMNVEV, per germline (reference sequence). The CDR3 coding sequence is TGTGCCAGCAGCTTCGGAGTTTCTGGGGCCAACGTCCTGACTTTC. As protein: CASSFGVSGANVLTF.

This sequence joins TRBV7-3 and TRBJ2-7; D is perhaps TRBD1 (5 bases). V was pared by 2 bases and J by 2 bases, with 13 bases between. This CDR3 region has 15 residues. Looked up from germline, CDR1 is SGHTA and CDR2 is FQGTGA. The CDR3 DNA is TGTGCCAGCAGCTTAGGGGCAGGCTACACCTACGAGCAGTACTTC. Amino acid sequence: CASSLGAGYTYEQYF.

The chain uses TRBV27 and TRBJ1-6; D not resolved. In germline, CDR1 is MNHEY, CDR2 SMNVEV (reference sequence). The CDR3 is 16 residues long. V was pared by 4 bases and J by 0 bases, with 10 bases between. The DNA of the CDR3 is TGTGCCAGCAGTTCCAGGTTGAGCTCCTATAATTCACCCCTCCACTTT. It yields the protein CASSSRLSSYNSPLHF.

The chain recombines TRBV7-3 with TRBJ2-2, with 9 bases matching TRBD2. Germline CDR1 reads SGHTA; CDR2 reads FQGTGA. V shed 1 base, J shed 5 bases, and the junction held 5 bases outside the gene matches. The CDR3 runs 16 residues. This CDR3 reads CASSLRAGGVTGELFF. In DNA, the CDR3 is TGTGCCAGCAGCTTAAGAGCGGGGGGAGTTACCGGGGAGCTGTTTTTT.

As DNA, the CDR3 is TGTGCCAGCAGCTTAGCGTTGGGACAGGGGTTGAGGGAAGCTTTCTTT. It codes for CASSLALGQGLREAFF. V gene TRBV7-8 combines with J gene TRBJ1-1, with 10 bases that match TRBD1. Trimming removed 0 bases from V and 8 bases from J; junction bases left unmatched: 9. The CDR3 length is 16 residues. The germline V gene has CDR1 SGHVS and CDR2 FQNEAQ.

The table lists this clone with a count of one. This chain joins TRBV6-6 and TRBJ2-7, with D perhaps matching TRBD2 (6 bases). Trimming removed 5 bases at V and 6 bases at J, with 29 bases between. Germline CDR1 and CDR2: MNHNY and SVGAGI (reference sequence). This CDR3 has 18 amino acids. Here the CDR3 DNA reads TGTGCCAGCAGTCGCCACCGGGAGCTAGAGCGATCCCTCGCCGAGCAGTACTTC. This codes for CASSRHRELERSLAEQYF.

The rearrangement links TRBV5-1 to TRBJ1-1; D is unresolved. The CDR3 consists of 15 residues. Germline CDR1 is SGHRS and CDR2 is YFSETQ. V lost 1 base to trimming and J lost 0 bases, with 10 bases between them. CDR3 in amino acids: CASSLSLDMNTEAFF. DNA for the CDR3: TGCGCCAGCAGCTTGTCTTTAGATATGAACACTGAAGCTTTCTTT.

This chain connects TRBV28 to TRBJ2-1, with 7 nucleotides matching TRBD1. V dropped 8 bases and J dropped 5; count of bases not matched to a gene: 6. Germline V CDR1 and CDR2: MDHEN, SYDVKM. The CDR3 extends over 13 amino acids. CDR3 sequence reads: CASYGTVHNEQFF. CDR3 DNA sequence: TGTGCCAGCTATGGGACAGTCCACAATGAGCAGTTCTTC.

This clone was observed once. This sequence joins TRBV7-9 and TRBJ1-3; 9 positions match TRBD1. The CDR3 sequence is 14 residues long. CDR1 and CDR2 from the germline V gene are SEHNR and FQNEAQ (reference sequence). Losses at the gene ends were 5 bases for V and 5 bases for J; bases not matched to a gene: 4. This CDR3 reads CASSKTGGRNTIYF. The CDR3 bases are TGTGCCAGCAGCAAAACAGGGGGCAGAAACACCATATATTTT.

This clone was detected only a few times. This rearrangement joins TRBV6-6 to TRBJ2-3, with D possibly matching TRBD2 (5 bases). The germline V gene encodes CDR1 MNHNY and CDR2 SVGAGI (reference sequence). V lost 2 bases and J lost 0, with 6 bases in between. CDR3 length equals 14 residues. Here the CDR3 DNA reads TGTGCCAGCAGTTACGCGGGTAGCACAGATACGCAGTATTTT. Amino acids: CASSYAGSTDTQYF.

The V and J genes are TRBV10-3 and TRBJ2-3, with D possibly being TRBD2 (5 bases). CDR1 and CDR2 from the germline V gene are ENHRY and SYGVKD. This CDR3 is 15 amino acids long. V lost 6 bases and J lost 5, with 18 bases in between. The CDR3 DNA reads TGTGCCATCAGCCTCGATCCGAGTGGGAGAGATACGCAGTATTTT. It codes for CAISLDPSGRDTQYF.

The CDR3 DNA reads TGTGCCACTACCCGGGACAGGGGGACTGAAGCTTTCTTT. This gives the protein CATTRDRGTEAFF. The chain couples TRBV19 to TRBJ1-1, with 11 bases matching TRBD1. The germline CDR1 and CDR2 sequences are LNHDA and SQIVND (reference sequence). Trimming removed 10 bases from V and 5 bases from J; junction bases left unmatched: 6. The CDR3 covers 13 residues.

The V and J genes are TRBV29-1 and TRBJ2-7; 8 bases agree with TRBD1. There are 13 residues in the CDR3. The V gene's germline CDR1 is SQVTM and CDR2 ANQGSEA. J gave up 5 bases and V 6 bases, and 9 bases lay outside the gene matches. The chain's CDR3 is CSVNYRGFHEQYF. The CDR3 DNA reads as TGCAGCGTCAACTACAGGGGGTTCCACGAGCAGTACTTC.

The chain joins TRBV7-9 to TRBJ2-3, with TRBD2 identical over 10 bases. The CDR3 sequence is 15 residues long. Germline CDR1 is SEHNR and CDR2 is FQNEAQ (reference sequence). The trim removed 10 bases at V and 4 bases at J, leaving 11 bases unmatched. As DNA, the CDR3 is TGTGCCACTACGAGGCTAGCGGGGGTCTCAGATACGCAGTATTTT. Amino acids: CATTRLAGVSDTQYF.

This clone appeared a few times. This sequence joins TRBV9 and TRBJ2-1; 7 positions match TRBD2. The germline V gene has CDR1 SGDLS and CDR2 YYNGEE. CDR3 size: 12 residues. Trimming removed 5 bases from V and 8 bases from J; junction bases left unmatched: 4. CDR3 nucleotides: TGTGCCAGCAGTCGGGGGGAGCATGAGCAGTTCTTC. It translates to CASSRGEHEQFF.

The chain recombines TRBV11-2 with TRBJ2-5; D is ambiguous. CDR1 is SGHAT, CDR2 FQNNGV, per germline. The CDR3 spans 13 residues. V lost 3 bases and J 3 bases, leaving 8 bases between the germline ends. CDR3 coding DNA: TGTGCCAGCAGCTTTTTTCGGGAAGAGACCCAGTACTTC. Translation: CASSFFREETQYF.

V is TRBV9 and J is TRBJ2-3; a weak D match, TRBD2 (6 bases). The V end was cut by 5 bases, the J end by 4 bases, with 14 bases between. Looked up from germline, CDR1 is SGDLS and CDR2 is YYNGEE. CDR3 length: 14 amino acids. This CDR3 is CASREGNAADTQYF. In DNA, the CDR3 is TGTGCCAGCAGGGAGGGAAATGCGGCAGATACGCAGTATTTT.

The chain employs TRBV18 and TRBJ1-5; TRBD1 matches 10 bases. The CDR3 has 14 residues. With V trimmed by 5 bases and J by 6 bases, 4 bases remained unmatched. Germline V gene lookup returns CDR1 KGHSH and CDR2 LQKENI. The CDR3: CASSATGGGQPQHF. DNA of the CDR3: TGTGCCAGCTCAGCGACAGGGGGCGGTCAGCCCCAGCATTTT. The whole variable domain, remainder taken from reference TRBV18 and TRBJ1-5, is NAGVMQNPRHLVRRRGQEARLRCSPMKGHSHVYWYRQLPEEGLKFMVYLQKENIIDESGMPKERFSAEFPKEGPSILRIQQVVRGDSAAYFCASSATGGGQPQHFGDGTRLSIL.

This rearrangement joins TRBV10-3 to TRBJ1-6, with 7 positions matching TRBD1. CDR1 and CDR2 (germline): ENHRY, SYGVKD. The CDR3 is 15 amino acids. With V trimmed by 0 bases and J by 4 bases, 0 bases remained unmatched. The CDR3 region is CAISESGQYNSPLHF. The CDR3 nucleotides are TGTGCCATCAGTGAGTCGGGACAGTATAATTCACCCCTCCACTTT.

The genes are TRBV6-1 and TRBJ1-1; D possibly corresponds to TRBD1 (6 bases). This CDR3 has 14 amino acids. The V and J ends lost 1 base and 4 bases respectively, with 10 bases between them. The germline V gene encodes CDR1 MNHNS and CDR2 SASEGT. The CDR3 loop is CASSEDFRGTEAFF. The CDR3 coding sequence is TGTGCCAGCAGTGAAGATTTCAGGGGCACTGAAGCTTTCTTT.

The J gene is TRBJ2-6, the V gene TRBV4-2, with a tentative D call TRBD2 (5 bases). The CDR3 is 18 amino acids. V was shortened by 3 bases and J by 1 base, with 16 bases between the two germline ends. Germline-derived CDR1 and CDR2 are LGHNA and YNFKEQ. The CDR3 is CASSQPVGERSGANVLTF. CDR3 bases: TGTGCCAGCAGCCAGCCCGTCGGGGAACGATCTGGGGCCAACGTCCTGACTTTC.